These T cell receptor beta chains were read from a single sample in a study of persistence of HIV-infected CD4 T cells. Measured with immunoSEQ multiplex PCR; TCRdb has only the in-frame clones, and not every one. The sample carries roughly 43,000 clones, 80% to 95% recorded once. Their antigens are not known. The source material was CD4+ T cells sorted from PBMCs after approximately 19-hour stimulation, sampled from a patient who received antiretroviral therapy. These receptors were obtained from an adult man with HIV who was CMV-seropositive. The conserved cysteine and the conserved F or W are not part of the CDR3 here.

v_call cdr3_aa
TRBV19 ASSPWRGVTDTQY
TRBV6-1 ASSDSNQPQH
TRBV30 AWSLGQEYGYT
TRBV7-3 ASSKQGQASFNEQF
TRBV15 ATSKRLAEAF
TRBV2 ASRTGLVPYEQY
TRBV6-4 ASSVGGNTGELF
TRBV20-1 SASRRSSNEKLF
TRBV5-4 ASSPRTGYYNEQF
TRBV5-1 ASSPTSGGKNEQF
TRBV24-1 ATSDPGTPWDTQY
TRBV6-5 ASRRGDSNQPQH
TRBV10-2 ASSPRAAADGNTIY
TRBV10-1 ASSSGGAGTGELF
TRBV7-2 ASSIGGRMYEQY
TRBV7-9 ASSSYAGNTEAF
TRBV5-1 ASSLGGDYGYT
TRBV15 ATSREARNTEAF
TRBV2 ASLGGQGSEAF
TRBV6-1 ASSEAGQGALNEKLF
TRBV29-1 SVEFFAPGSNEQF
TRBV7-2 ASSWGFGRGGYEQY
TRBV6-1 ASSEPGQGSYEQY
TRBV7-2 ASSFSGGAPDTQY
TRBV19 ASSPTGAYSNQPQH
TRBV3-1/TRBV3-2 ATSTVSYEQY
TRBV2 ASSGDRRLAGELDTQY
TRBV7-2 ASSLGSSGGAGYEQY
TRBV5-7 ASSGAGSVGGELF